This record covers a single T cell receptor beta chain. No antigen is known for it. This specimen comes from a study of T cells in localized non-small cell lung cancer. The CDR3 is 17 amino acids. CDR1 and CDR2 (germline): SGDLS, YYNGEE. J gave up 5 bases and V 4 bases, and 12 bases lay outside the gene matches. The data were produced by immunoSEQ multiplex PCR, yet TCRdb's version contains in-frame clones alone and is incomplete. In the table there are some 64,000 clones, roughly 79% of which are singletons. Study-level results: A single tumor region was sequenced, leaving heterogeneity possible. A median of approximately 60 of the top 100 tumor clones appeared in adjacent lung, which was paired and uninvolved. Compared with tumor, uninvolved adjacent lung displayed greater T cell clonality, ranking highest overall.

The receptor was derived from a man aged 40 to 75 with stage II lung adenocarcinoma. The chain is built from TRBV9 and TRBJ2-2, with TRBD2 matching 9 bases. The material sequenced was PBMCs, taken before any cancer treatment. CDR3 loop: CASSKTAGGPGTGELFF. The DNA for the CDR3 is TGTGCCAGCAGCAAAACGGCGGGAGGGCCGGGAACCGGGGAGCTGTTTTTT.